This TCR beta chain emerged from a study of beta chain features in type 1 diabetes. Study outcomes and limitations: Comparison showed that naive, central memory and Treg TCRB repertoires appeared more similar among patients than among healthy donors. In all four CD4+ subsets, TCRB CDR3 length was significantly, moderately reduced in type 1 diabetes.

Worth noting for this clone: The antigen remains unidentified.

It was one heparinised blood draw, averaging around 100 mL, that each donor gave. TCRB transcripts that were expressed got sequenced, as all of the isolated RNA had been reverse transcribed. TCRdb keeps only in-frame clones here, not all; method: immunoSEQ multiplex PCR. Here the sample spans almost 350,000 clones, approximately 10% being singletons. Germline CDR1 is SEHNR and CDR2 is FQNEAQ (reference sequence). Trimming cost V 11 bases and J 4 bases; bases outside gene matches: 8. The CDR3 runs 13 residues. Sequences were obtained from central memory CD4+ T cells from blood. The V and J genes are TRBV7-9 and TRBJ2-3; 8 nucleotides align to TRBD2. The TCR originated in a man younger than 45 with type 1 diabetes. CDR3 residues: CALATGGPDTQYF. The CDR3 DNA follows: TGTGCCTTAGCAACGGGGGGGCCAGATACGCAGTATTTT.